The 26 T cell receptor beta chains presented below share a single source sample, sequenced in a study of neurological immune-mediated disorders. MiXCR, run by TCRdb on the 5' RACE reads, gives a single entry per CDR3 protein. The top ten hold around 1.9% of the sample, which has roughly 56,000 distinct CDR3 sequences, over 10% seen once. The sequencing input was PBMCs. These receptors were obtained from a man in his 60s in good health.

The chain is built from TRBV28 and TRBJ2-3, with TRBD1 matching 8 bases. The CDR3 covers 17 residues. Germline V lookup: CDR1 MDHEN, CDR2 SYDVKM. Losses at the gene ends were 2 bases for V and 4 bases for J; bases not matched to a gene: 11. CDR3 region: CASSLPGQGIWSDTQYF. DNA of the CDR3: TGTGCCAGCAGTTTACCCGGACAGGGCATTTGGTCAGATACGCAGTATTTT.

At least ten counts were recorded for this clonotype. The V call is TRBV11-2, the J call TRBJ2-7; D unresolved. V shed 3 bases and J shed 3 bases, with 12 bases lying between them. Looked up from germline, CDR1 is SGHAT and CDR2 is FQNNGV. This CDR3 spans 14 amino acids. The CDR3 DNA sequence: TGTGCCAGCAGCTTCCAGGCCGTCGGCTACGAGCAGTACTTC. It is translated as CASSFQAVGYEQYF.

A remark on this clonotype: This may stem from a read error, because a much larger clone lies one nucleotide away. V usage is TRBV5-1 and J usage is TRBJ2-3; D is undetermined. The CDR3 extends over 14 amino acids. Between the trimmed V and J ends, which lost 1 base and 11 bases, there was a span of 17 bases. The germline CDR1 and CDR2 sequences are SGHRS and YFSETQ. CDR3 sequence (DNA): TGCGCCAGCAGCTTGTCCGGCTCCTTAGGTGAGCAGTATTTT. It yields the protein CASSLSGSLGEQYF.

This clonotype was seen a few times. The chain couples TRBV5-1 to TRBJ1-6, with 7 nucleotides matching TRBD1. Germline values: CDR1 SGHRS, CDR2 YFSETQ. This CDR3 is built from 16 residues. V was clipped by 2 bases and J by 3 bases; unmatched bases: 5. CDR3 protein: CASSLMGQSYNSPLHF. The CDR3 region has the DNA TGCGCCAGCAGCTTAATGGGACAGAGCTATAATTCACCCCTCCACTTT.

This clonotype was seen many times. The genes are TRBV27 and TRBJ2-7; TRBD1 matches 7 bases. CDR1 and CDR2 from the germline V gene are MNHEY and SMNVEV (reference sequence). The CDR3 runs to 16 residues. Losses at the gene ends were 5 bases for V and 1 base for J; bases not matched to a gene: 11. This chain's CDR3 is CASSPHRGLVSYEQYF. The CDR3 coding sequence is TGTGCCAGCAGTCCACACAGGGGATTGGTGTCCTACGAGCAGTACTTC.

This clonotype was detected ten times or more. The chain recombines TRBV7-2 with TRBJ2-2; no firm D call. The germline V gene has CDR1 SGHTA and CDR2 FQGNSA. This CDR3 contains 12 residues. Trimming took off 4 bases at V and 4 bases at J, with 4 bases between the two ends. CDR3 sequence: CASSYRTGELFF. The DNA of the CDR3 is TGTGCCAGCAGCTACCGCACCGGGGAGCTGTTTTTT.

With respect to this clonotype: At one of its ends the junction is not consistent with the germline gene, which may arise from a read error. The V call is TRBV7-9, the J call TRBJ2-7, with D possibly being TRBD1 or TRBD2 (5 bases each). Germline V gives CDR1 SEHNR, CDR2 FQNEAQ (reference sequence). CDR3 length equals 15 residues. CDR3 amino acids: CASSSTGTADHEQYF. CDR3 sequence (DNA): TGTGCCAGTAGCTCCACCGGGACCGCGGATCACGAGCAGTACTTC.

In its sample, this clonotype was seen many times. The chain is built from TRBV5-1 and TRBJ2-7; possibly TRBD1 for D (5 bases). Looked up from germline, CDR1 is SGHRS and CDR2 is YFSETQ. V lost 4 bases and J lost 0, with 20 bases in between. The CDR3 has 17 amino acids. CDR3 sequence: CASSPAFAKTVSYEQYF. As DNA, the CDR3 is TGCGCCAGCAGCCCAGCGTTTGCGAAGACAGTCTCCTACGAGCAGTACTTC. Full variable domain (remainder filled in from reference TRBV5-1 and TRBJ2-7): KAGVTQTPRYLIKTRGQQVTLSCSPISGHRSVSWYQQTPGQGLQFLFEYFSETQRNKGNFPGRFSGRQFSNSRSEMNVSTLELGDSALYLCASSPAFAKTVSYEQYFGPGTRLTVT.

This clonotype appeared many times. This sequence joins TRBV7-2 and TRBJ2-2, with 11 bases that match TRBD2. The J segment lost 5 bases and the V segment lost 5 bases, leaving 16 bases of the junction unmatched. The germline V gene has CDR1 SGHTA and CDR2 FQGNSA. CDR3 size: 19 residues. The CDR3 loop is CASSRTRLAGQAGTGELFF. As DNA, the CDR3 is TGTGCCAGCAGCCGTACCCGACTAGCGGGGCAGGCGGGGACCGGGGAGCTGTTTTTT. Based on the CDR3 plus reference TRBV7-2 and TRBJ2-2, the full variable domain is GAGVSQSPSNKVTEKGKDVELRCDPISGHTALYWYRQSLGQGLEFLIYFQGNSAPDKSGLPSDRFSAERTGGSVSTLTIQRTQQEDSAVYLCASSRTRLAGQAGTGELFFGEGSRLTVL.

This clonotype was counted ten times or more. V usage is TRBV9 and J usage is TRBJ2-2; D may be TRBD2 (6 bases). The V end lost 0 bases, the J end lost 0 bases, and 9 bases lay between the germline ends. From germline, CDR1 is SGDLS and CDR2 YYNGEE. The CDR3 has 16 residues. The CDR3 here is CASSVAASANTGELFF. Written as DNA, the CDR3 is TGTGCCAGCAGCGTAGCGGCTAGCGCGAACACCGGGGAGCTGTTTTTT.

This clonotype was counted many times. The gene calls are TRBV25-1 and TRBJ2-3; D possibly corresponds to TRBD2 (5 bases). Germline V gene lookup returns CDR1 MGHDK and CDR2 SYGVNS. Trimming left V 5 bases short and J 1 base short, with 22 bases between. CDR3 length: 18 residues. CDR3 coding DNA: TGTGCCAGCAGTAAACCAGAGGGCTTAGCTCGGGGCACAGATACGCAGTATTTT. It yields the protein CASSKPEGLARGTDTQYF.

This clonotype was picked up many times. The chain combines TRBV6-5 with TRBJ2-6; no clear D gene. Germline V gene data show CDR1 as MNHEY and CDR2 as SVGAGI. The V and J ends lost 0 bases and 0 bases respectively, with 3 bases between them. The CDR3 contains 15 residues. The CDR3 is CASSYSGSGANVLTF. The CDR3 region has the DNA TGTGCCAGCAGTTACTCCGGCTCTGGGGCCAACGTCCTGACTTTC.

This clonotype appeared many times. The chain is built from TRBV6-5 and TRBJ1-2, with D possibly matching TRBD1 (6 bases). The germline V gene has CDR1 MNHEY and CDR2 SVGAGI. V gave up 2 bases and J gave up 6 bases, with 10 bases separating them. The CDR3 covers 13 residues. CDR3 nucleotides: TGTGCCAGCAGTTACAGGGGGAGTCATGGCTACACCTTC. It translates to CASSYRGSHGYTF.

In its sample, this clonotype was seen many times. V gene TRBV6-5 combines with J gene TRBJ2-7; no reliable D call. In germline, CDR1 is MNHEY, CDR2 SVGAGI. This CDR3 contains 11 residues. Trimming left V 7 bases short and J 4 bases short, with 8 bases between. The CDR3: CASTDRYEQYF. The DNA for the CDR3 is TGTGCCAGCACGGACCGTTACGAGCAGTACTTC.

This clonotype was found many times. The chain links TRBV7-2 to TRBJ1-4, with a weak D call TRBD1 (6 bases). This CDR3 has 15 amino acids. Trimming pared 6 bases from V and 3 bases from J, leaving 14 bases between. The germline CDR1 and CDR2 sequences are SGHTA and FQGNSA. DNA of the CDR3: TGTGCCAGCAGTCCTCGGACAGATTCTAATGAAAAACTGTTTTTT. Amino acids: CASSPRTDSNEKLFF.

This clonotype was detected ten times or more. The junction does not match germline at one end; this may be a read error. The chain uses TRBV2 and TRBJ2-2; TRBD1 matches 8 bases. Germline V gives CDR1 SNHLY, CDR2 FYNNEI. This CDR3 is built from 16 residues. In DNA form, the CDR3 reads TGTGCCAGCAGGCCGAGGGACAGGTTGAACATCGGGGAGCTGTTTTTT. It codes for CASRPRDRLNIGELFF.

This clonotype has ten or more counts. This chain connects TRBV20-1 to TRBJ2-7; a possible D gene is TRBD2 (6 bases). CDR3 length equals 14 residues. V was shortened by 1 base and J by 1 base, with 11 bases between the two germline ends. The germline V gene encodes CDR1 DFQATT and CDR2 SNEGSKA (reference sequence). The CDR3 reads CSARGWGESYEQYF. CDR3 nucleotides: TGCAGTGCTAGAGGATGGGGGGAGTCCTACGAGCAGTACTTC.

This clonotype showed up many times. The chain links TRBV27 to TRBJ1-2, with D possibly being TRBD1 (5 bases). The germline CDR1 and CDR2 sequences are MNHEY and SMNVEV (reference sequence). The CDR3 length is 18 residues. V shed 0 bases and J shed 2 bases, with 19 bases lying between them. The chain's CDR3 is CASSLSGLAGRGNYGYTF. CDR3 nucleotide sequence: TGTGCCAGCAGTTTATCTGGCCTGGCAGGGCGTGGGAACTATGGCTACACCTTC.

This clonotype was detected ten times or more. The chain recombines TRBV14 with TRBJ1-1, with unresolved D. Germline V gene data show CDR1 as SGHDN and CDR2 as FVKESK. This CDR3 has 13 amino acids. V was trimmed by 4 bases and J by 3 bases, leaving 9 bases between them. CDR3 bases: TGTGCCAGCAGCCTTCAGGCCTACACTGAAGCTTTCTTT. This gives the protein CASSLQAYTEAFF.

This clonotype was seen ten or more times. The chain has TRBV7-2 and TRBJ1-5; TRBD1 agrees at 8 bases. The V segment lost 3 bases and the J segment 9 bases; nucleotides outside the gene matches: 4. Germline V gene sequence: CDR1 SGHTA, CDR2 FQGNSA. There are 13 residues in the CDR3. The DNA for the CDR3 is TGTGCCAGCAGCTTGGGACAGGAGCGGCCCCAGCATTTT. Translation gives CASSLGQERPQHF.

The table lists this clonotype with many counts. J is TRBJ1-2 and V is TRBV9, with no clear D. Germline V gene sequence: CDR1 SGDLS, CDR2 YYNGEE. The ends were cut back, 0 bases at V and 8 bases at J, with 8 bases in the middle. The CDR3 runs 12 residues. This chain's CDR3 is CASSVGMGGYTF. The CDR3 region has the DNA TGTGCCAGCAGCGTAGGAATGGGGGGCTACACCTTC.

This clonotype appeared many times. CDR3 residues: CASSLGTGSDEQYF. The DNA for the CDR3 is TGCGCCAGCAGCTTAGGAACAGGGAGCGACGAGCAGTACTTC. J is TRBJ2-7 and V is TRBV5-1; D is perhaps TRBD1 (6 bases). Germline loops: CDR1 SGHRS, CDR2 YFSETQ. The V and J ends lost 2 bases and 5 bases respectively, with 14 bases between them. This CDR3 comprises 14 residues.

This clonotype was counted many times. This chain connects TRBV12-3 or TRBV12-4 to TRBJ1-2; 10 bases line up with TRBD1. The V segment lost 6 bases and the J segment 0 bases; nucleotides outside the gene matches: 1. There are 14 residues in the CDR3. The CDR3: CASRGTGANYGYTF. CDR3 bases: TGTGCCAGCAGAGGGACAGGGGCTAACTATGGCTACACCTTC.

CDR3 sequence: CSAPSGGDNEQFF. For the CDR3, the DNA is TGCAGTGCCCCTAGCGGGGGGGACAATGAGCAGTTCTTC. V usage is TRBV20-1 and J usage is TRBJ2-1; 12 nucleotides line up with TRBD2. The CDR3 sequence is 13 residues long. The V segment lost 6 bases and the J segment 5 bases; nucleotides outside the gene matches: 2. Germline loops: CDR1 DFQATT, CDR2 SNEGSKA (reference sequence).

There are many counts of this clonotype. The rearrangement links TRBV7-2 to TRBJ1-6; possible D gene TRBD1, 5 bases. The germline CDR1 and CDR2 sequences are SGHTA and FQGNSA. V dropped 7 bases and J dropped 7 bases, with 17 bases sitting between them. CDR3 length equals 15 residues. CDR3 sequence (DNA): TGTGCCAGCACCCCATCCGGGGGACGCAATTCACCCCTCCACTTT. This encodes CASTPSGGRNSPLHF.

This clonotype was detected ten times or more. The V and J genes are TRBV20-1 and TRBJ1-2, with 7 bases fitting TRBD1. Germline CDR1 reads DFQATT; CDR2 reads SNEGSKA (reference sequence). The trim removed 5 bases at V and 3 bases at J, leaving 6 bases unmatched. This CDR3 region has 13 residues. The CDR3 DNA follows: TGCAGTGCTCCTTCCAGGGGGGACTATGGCTACACCTTC. This codes for CSAPSRGDYGYTF.